This entry lists 17 T cell receptor beta chains sequenced from one sample in a study of blood T cell repertoires in COVID-19. Sequenced by immunoSEQ multiplex PCR; TCRdb stores in-frame clones only, minus some. The sample carries approximately 50,000 clones, roughly 82% recorded once. The sequenced sample consisted of peripheral blood. All receptors come from a human donor in a cohort sampled during active COVID-19.

V gene TRBV5-1 combines with J gene TRBJ2-1, with 10 bases that match TRBD1. The CDR3 extends over 14 amino acids. With V trimmed by 6 bases and J by 8 bases, 8 bases remained unmatched. The germline CDR1 and CDR2 sequences are SGHRS and YFSETQ. The CDR3 sequence: CASTLVTGGYEQFF. The CDR3 nucleotides are TGCGCCAGCACCCTGGTGACAGGGGGCTATGAGCAGTTCTTC.

Notes on this clone: This sequence may be a read error, since a much larger clone differs from it by one base. Other nucleotide sequences in the sample specify the same CDR3. This chain connects TRBV6-1 to TRBJ2-7, with 11 bases identical to TRBD2. This CDR3 is built from 17 residues. CDR1 and CDR2 from the germline V gene are MNHNS and SASEGT. The V segment lost 4 bases and the J segment 0 bases; nucleotides outside the gene matches: 8. CDR3 coding DNA: TGTGCCAGCAGTGCGATCCTAGCGGGGGGAGCCTCCTACGAGCAGTACTTC. Translated, it gives CASSAILAGGASYEQYF.

The chain is built from TRBV6-2 or TRBV6-3 and TRBJ1-2; TRBD1 is a possible D gene (6 bases). The germline V gene encodes CDR1 MNHEY and CDR2 SVGEGT. The CDR3 contains 15 residues. With 4 bases removed from V and 1 base from J, the gap between germline ends came to 13 bases. The CDR3 sequence is CASSSLDRLNYGYTF. In DNA, the CDR3 is TGTGCCAGCAGTTCCCTGGACAGACTTAACTATGGCTACACCTTC.

The gene calls are TRBV5-6 and TRBJ1-3; no clear D. Germline CDR1 is SGHDT and CDR2 is YYEEEE. The CDR3 spans 14 residues. The ends were cut back, 2 bases at V and 8 bases at J, with 14 bases in the middle. The CDR3 nucleotides read TGTGCCAGCAGCTTACCCGGGGTTCCTCACACCATATATTTT. Translation gives CASSLPGVPHTIYF.

This clone was detected only once. This chain links TRBV5-6 with TRBJ1-6, with D perhaps matching TRBD1 (6 bases). The V gene's germline CDR1 is SGHDT and CDR2 YYEEEE. Deletions cut 0 bases from V and 7 bases from J, with 11 bases between. This CDR3 is 15 amino acids long. In DNA form, the CDR3 reads TGTGCCAGCAGCTTGGTACAGGGCGCAAATTCACCCCTCCACTTT. It specifies CASSLVQGANSPLHF.

This rearrangement joins TRBV7-9 to TRBJ1-1; no firm D call. Trimming took off 6 bases at V and 6 bases at J, with 11 bases between the two ends. Germline CDR1 and CDR2: SEHNR and FQNEAQ (reference sequence). The CDR3 totals 12 residues. Here the CDR3 DNA reads TGTGCCAGCAGAAACCGGGTGGCTGAAGCTTTCTTT. Translation: CASRNRVAEAFF.

The chain uses TRBV4-3 and TRBJ2-1; 7 bases fit TRBD1. This CDR3 contains 15 residues. The V gene's germline CDR1 is LGHNA and CDR2 YSLEER. J gave up 4 bases and V 1 base, and 4 bases lay outside the gene matches. The CDR3 DNA reads TGCGCCAGCAGCCAAGGTGGCAGGGGGTACAATGAGCAGTTCTTC. Translated: CASSQGGRGYNEQFF.

The gene calls are TRBV3-1 (or the pseudogene TRBV3-2) and TRBJ2-6; 13 bases align to TRBD2. This CDR3 comprises 20 residues. J lost 2 bases, V lost 0 bases, and 7 bases had no gene match. Per the germline V gene, CDR1 is LGHDT and CDR2 is YNNKEL (reference sequence). The DNA of the CDR3 is TGTGCCAGCAGCCAAGAACTTGGACTAGCGGGGGCTACTGGGGCCAACGTCCTGACTTTC. It translates to CASSQELGLAGATGANVLTF.

This clone was detected only once. The CDR3, as DNA: TGTGCCAGTACAAGGTGGGGACAGTCCACAGATACGCAGTATTTT. It is translated as CASTRWGQSTDTQYF. The chain carries TRBV19 and TRBJ2-3; 7 bases map to TRBD1. Trimming took 7 bases from V and 2 from J; bases not matched to a gene: 9. Per the germline V gene, CDR1 is LNHDA and CDR2 is SQIVND (reference sequence). The CDR3 covers 15 residues.

The chain is built from TRBV27 and TRBJ2-1, with 11 bases fitting TRBD2. The germline gives CDR1 MNHEY, CDR2 SMNVEV (reference sequence). V lost 5 bases and J lost 4; bases outside the gene matches: 4. The CDR3 contains 15 residues. The CDR3 sequence is CASSPGTSGYNEQFF. DNA of the CDR3: TGTGCCAGCAGTCCCGGGACTAGCGGTTACAATGAGCAGTTCTTC.

The chain has TRBV5-4 and TRBJ2-7; D may be TRBD1 (6 bases). The CDR3 has 16 residues. The germline CDR1 and CDR2 sequences are SGHNT and YYREEE (reference sequence). Trimming removed 0 bases from V and 1 base from J, with 14 bases in between. The chain's CDR3 is CASSLGAGDISYEQYF. The CDR3 coding sequence is TGTGCCAGCAGCTTGGGGGCAGGGGATATATCCTACGAGCAGTACTTC.

The genes are TRBV25-1 and TRBJ1-4; D gene unclear. Germline assignment: CDR1 MGHDK and CDR2 SYGVNS. The CDR3 has 16 amino acids. The ends were cut back, 1 base at V and 2 bases at J, with 11 bases in the middle. The CDR3 is CASSEWAAGTNEKLFF. CDR3 nucleotide sequence: TGTGCCAGCAGTGAATGGGCGGCGGGCACTAATGAAAAACTGTTTTTT.

In nucleotides, the CDR3 is TGTGCCAGCAGCTTCACAGGGGGCCGGACTGAAGCTTTCTTT. Encoded protein: CASSFTGGRTEAFF. The chain joins TRBV7-2 to TRBJ1-1; 9 bases match TRBD1. The V gene's germline CDR1 is SGHTA and CDR2 FQGNSA. The trim removed 3 bases at V and 5 bases at J, leaving 4 bases unmatched. The CDR3 totals 14 residues.

The V gene is TRBV7-8, the J gene TRBJ2-1; 10 bases fit TRBD2. Trimming cost V 4 bases and J 2 bases; bases outside gene matches: 5. Germline values: CDR1 SGHVS, CDR2 FQNEAQ. The CDR3 runs 16 residues. CDR3 region: CASSSRTSGAYNEQFF. The CDR3 nucleotides read TGTGCCAGCAGCTCCAGGACTAGCGGTGCCTACAATGAGCAGTTCTTC. The whole variable domain, filled in from reference TRBV7-8 and TRBJ2-1, reads GAGVSQSPRYKVAKRGQDVALRCDPISGHVSLFWYQQALGQGPEFLTYFQNEAQLDKSGLPSDRFFAERPEGSVSTLKIQRTQQEDSAVYLCASSSRTSGAYNEQFFGPGTRLTVL.

In nucleotides, the CDR3 is TGCGCCAGCAGCTATGACAGACCCACAGATACGCAGTATTTT. This encodes CASSYDRPTDTQYF. This rearrangement joins TRBV5-1 to TRBJ2-3, with TRBD1 as a possible D gene (5 bases). The germline CDR1 and CDR2 sequences are SGHRS and YFSETQ. The V end was cut by 3 bases, the J end by 2 bases, with 10 bases between. The CDR3 extends over 14 amino acids.

This chain uses TRBV19 with TRBJ2-3, with D possibly being TRBD1 (6 bases). Between the trimmed V and J ends, which lost 3 bases and 5 bases, there was a span of 15 bases. Looked up from germline, CDR1 is LNHDA and CDR2 is SQIVND (reference sequence). The CDR3 contains 15 residues. The CDR3 here is CASSINTGFGDTQYF. The CDR3 DNA follows: TGTGCCAGTAGTATCAATACAGGGTTCGGAGATACGCAGTATTTT.

This sequence joins TRBV5-5 and TRBJ2-7; tentatively, D is TRBD2 (5 bases). The CDR3 is made up of 15 amino acids. Trimming took 1 base from V and 0 from J, leaving 11 bases between them. Per the germline V gene, CDR1 is SGHKS and CDR2 is YYEKEE (reference sequence). CDR3 nucleotide sequence: TGTGCCAGCAGCTTGTTAGGGAGTCACTCCTACGAGCAGTACTTC. This translates into CASSLLGSHSYEQYF.